The 25 T cell receptor beta chains below were found in one sample sequenced in a study of multiple sclerosis patients with progressive multifocal leukoencephalopathy. The sample's time point: time of PML onset. The repertoire was sequenced with immunoSEQ multiplex PCR; TCRdb's copy has only in-frame clones and lacks some. The sample includes about 31,000 clones, around 85% of them seen just once. The source material was PBMCs, sampled from a patient treated with natalizumab. The receptors shown here come from a woman in her twenties or thirties with progressive multifocal leukoencephalopathy.

The gene calls are TRBV29-1 and TRBJ1-1, with D possibly being TRBD1 (5 bases). The CDR3 length is 12 residues. Trimming shortened V by 4 bases and J by 1 base, and 7 bases separated the two germline ends. CDR1 and CDR2 (germline): SQVTM, ANQGSEA. CDR3 protein: CSVGGWNTEAFF. The DNA of the CDR3 is TGCAGCGTTGGGGGGTGGAACACTGAAGCTTTCTTT.

This clone was seen a few times. The chain joins TRBV30 to TRBJ1-3; D is ambiguous. Per germline, CDR1 GTSNPN and CDR2 SVGIG (reference sequence). The CDR3 loop spans 13 amino acids. Trimming removed 0 bases at V and 5 bases at J, with 8 bases between. The CDR3 region is CAWSVSGRNTIYF. Written as DNA, the CDR3 is TGTGCCTGGAGTGTATCTGGTCGAAACACCATATATTTT.

The V and J genes are TRBV4-3 and TRBJ2-3; D not resolved. Trimming stripped 1 base from V and 4 bases from J, with 15 bases between. Germline V gene lookup returns CDR1 LGHNA and CDR2 YSLEER. The CDR3 consists of 16 residues. The CDR3 spells CASSQGAALPADTQYF. The CDR3 DNA follows: TGCGCCAGCAGCCAAGGGGCAGCTCTCCCCGCAGATACGCAGTATTTT.

V and J are TRBV9 and TRBJ2-3, with unresolved D. CDR1 is SGDLS, CDR2 YYNGEE, per germline. With 4 bases removed from V and 7 bases from J, the gap between germline ends came to 13 bases. This CDR3 spans 13 amino acids. CDR3 coding DNA: TGTGCCAGCAGCTCACCAATGGTGAATACGCAGTATTTT. Protein: CASSSPMVNTQYF.

Only a few counts were recorded for this clone. The chain recombines TRBV6-1 with TRBJ2-5; 9 nucleotides match TRBD2. This CDR3 region has 16 residues. Germline values: CDR1 MNHNS, CDR2 SASEGT. J lost 4 bases, V lost 0 bases, and 6 bases had no gene match. The CDR3 here is CASSEALWRGGETQYF. In DNA form, the CDR3 reads TGTGCCAGCAGTGAAGCCTTGTGGCGGGGGGGAGAGACCCAGTACTTC.

The V and J genes are TRBV6-1 and TRBJ2-2, with 8 bases fitting TRBD2. This CDR3 has 15 amino acids. CDR1 and CDR2 (germline): MNHNS, SASEGT. V was clipped by 4 bases and J by 7 bases; unmatched bases: 8. The CDR3 sequence: CASSGLAGRVGELFF. DNA for the CDR3: TGTGCCAGCAGTGGATTAGCGGGAAGGGTCGGGGAGCTGTTTTTT.

The CDR3: CASSEMGSAEKLFF. CDR3 coding DNA: TGTGCCAGCAGTGAAATGGGTTCTGCTGAAAAACTGTTTTTT. This chain uses TRBV2 with TRBJ1-4; D unresolved. This CDR3 has 14 residues. Trimming cost V 2 bases and J 7 bases, with 11 bases left between them. Germline V gene sequence: CDR1 SNHLY, CDR2 FYNNEI.

This clone was found once. The chain's CDR3 is CAWSDWDNEQFF. The DNA of the CDR3 is TGTGCCTGGAGTGATTGGGACAATGAGCAGTTCTTC. The chain uses TRBV30 and TRBJ2-1; D remains ambiguous. Deletions cut 1 base from V and 5 bases from J, with 6 bases between. The CDR3 is 12 amino acids. Per the germline V gene, CDR1 is GTSNPN and CDR2 is SVGIG (reference sequence).

The rearrangement uses TRBV7-6 and TRBJ2-1, with 9 nucleotides matching TRBD2. V was pared by 0 bases and J by 0 bases, with 6 bases of the junction left unmatched. Germline CDR1 and CDR2: SGHVS and FNYEAQ. This CDR3 spans 18 amino acids. The CDR3 protein is CASSLATASGVSYNEQFF. The CDR3 DNA is TGTGCCAGCAGCTTAGCGACGGCTAGCGGGGTCTCCTACAATGAGCAGTTCTTC.

The chain uses TRBV18 and TRBJ1-1, with TRBD1 matching over 7 bases. Germline V CDR1 and CDR2: KGHSH, LQKENI. The V segment lost 5 bases and the J segment 2 bases; nucleotides outside the gene matches: 5. The CDR3 length is 14 residues. As DNA, the CDR3 is TGTGCCAGCTCAAAGGACAGGACCAACACTGAAGCTTTCTTT. Its protein is CASSKDRTNTEAFF.

This chain connects TRBV4-3 to TRBJ2-7, with no clear D. V was cut by 2 bases and J by 2 bases, with 13 bases left in between. Germline lookup yields CDR1 LGHNA and CDR2 YSLEER. The CDR3 consists of 15 residues. The CDR3 reads CASSQTIGPAYEQYF. The DNA of the CDR3 is TGCGCCAGCAGCCAAACGATTGGGCCAGCCTACGAGCAGTACTTC.

This chain links TRBV5-1 with TRBJ2-3; TRBD2 matches at 10 bases. Germline lookup yields CDR1 SGHRS and CDR2 YFSETQ. Germline trimming cut 4 bases from V and 4 bases from J; bases unmatched to any gene: 6. The CDR3 has 15 residues. The CDR3 bases are TGCGCCAGCAGCGGAGTAGCGGGGGGTGCAGATACGCAGTATTTT. Its protein product is CASSGVAGGADTQYF.

This chain uses TRBV6-1 with TRBJ1-4; tentatively, D is TRBD1 (5 bases). The CDR3 sequence is 16 residues long. From germline, CDR1 is MNHNS and CDR2 SASEGT. V was clipped by 3 bases and J by 2 bases, with 13 bases between them. In DNA form, the CDR3 reads TGTGCCAGCAGTGAGCCAGGCGGGGCCACTAATGAAAAACTGTTTTTT. The encoded protein is CASSEPGGATNEKLFF.

The chain couples TRBV15 to TRBJ2-5, with TRBD1 matching 7 bases. The CDR3 consists of 14 residues. In germline, CDR1 is LNHNV, CDR2 YYDKDF (reference sequence). Losses at the gene ends were 9 bases for V and 2 bases for J; bases not matched to a gene: 9. CDR3 sequence (DNA): TGTGCCACACGGTCCGGGACAGCACAAGAGACCCAGTACTTC. Protein product: CATRSGTAQETQYF.

This clone was counted a few times. This chain links TRBV6-5 with TRBJ2-1; 9 bases are shared with TRBD2. V lost 0 bases and J lost 9; bases outside the gene matches: 6. This CDR3 has 15 residues. CDR1 is MNHEY, CDR2 SVGAGI, per germline. CDR3 bases: TGTGCCAGCAGTTACTCCCGGACTAGCGAACTTGAGCAGTTCTTC. Translation: CASSYSRTSELEQFF.

V usage is TRBV10-3 and J usage is TRBJ2-5; D is possibly TRBD1 (6 bases). The DNA matches TRBJ2-7 better at its end, which makes the J call doubtful. CDR1 is ENHRY, CDR2 SYGVKD, per germline. CDR3 length: 14 residues. The CDR3 DNA is TGTGCCATCAGTGAGTCGTCAGGGGACTACGAGCAGTACTTC. It encodes CAISESSGDYEQYF.

This clone was seen only a few times. The V and J genes are TRBV25-1 and TRBJ2-7, with D hard to call. The CDR3 totals 11 residues. Deletions cut 3 bases from V and 5 bases from J, with 5 bases between. CDR1 and CDR2 (germline): MGHDK, SYGVNS. In nucleotides, the CDR3 is TGTGCCAGCAGTGATGGGGACGAGCAGTACTTC. Encoded protein: CASSDGDEQYF.

Only a few counts were recorded for this clone. The V gene is TRBV10-3, the J gene TRBJ1-1; D unresolved. Trimming took off 0 bases at V and 0 bases at J, with 8 bases between the two ends. This CDR3 is 15 amino acids long. The germline CDR1 and CDR2 sequences are ENHRY and SYGVKD. The CDR3 is CAISESDTMNTEAFF. The DNA of the CDR3 is TGTGCCATCAGTGAGTCGGATACTATGAACACTGAAGCTTTCTTT.

This clone was detected a few times. The rearrangement uses TRBV28 and TRBJ1-5, with 7 nucleotides matching TRBD1. In germline, CDR1 is MDHEN, CDR2 SYDVKM. V was pared by 5 bases and J by 4 bases, with 8 bases of the junction left unmatched. The CDR3 runs to 15 residues. The CDR3 protein is CASSGLGGSNQPQHF. The CDR3 nucleotides read TGTGCCAGCAGTGGGTTAGGGGGCAGTAATCAGCCCCAGCATTTT.

V usage is TRBV10-3 and J usage is TRBJ2-3, with D tentatively TRBD2 (6 bases). In germline, CDR1 is ENHRY, CDR2 SYGVKD. V was pared by 6 bases and J by 2 bases, with 9 bases between. The CDR3 runs to 13 residues. CDR3 sequence reads: CAISAGTTDTQYF. The CDR3 nucleotides read TGTGCCATCAGCGCGGGGACCACAGATACGCAGTATTTT.

The chain has TRBV11-2 and TRBJ2-3, with D perhaps TRBD2 (5 bases). Germline lookup yields CDR1 SGHAT and CDR2 FQNNGV. V lost 5 bases to trimming and J lost 7 bases, with 19 bases between them. This CDR3 spans 15 amino acids. In DNA, the CDR3 is TGTGCCAGCAGCACCCTTGGACTCCCCAGGAATACGCAGTATTTT. The encoded protein is CASSTLGLPRNTQYF.

The chain links TRBV5-1 to TRBJ2-1; 10 nucleotides line up with TRBD1. J was trimmed by 7 bases and V by 4 bases; bases with no gene match: 5. Germline V gives CDR1 SGHRS, CDR2 YFSETQ. The CDR3 runs to 14 residues. The DNA of the CDR3 is TGCGCCAGCAGCCGACAGGGGGCAGTGAATGAGCAGTTCTTC. Translation gives CASSRQGAVNEQFF.

The chain carries TRBV7-8 and TRBJ2-1, with 10 nucleotides matching TRBD2. Germline lookup yields CDR1 SGHVS and CDR2 FQNEAQ. This CDR3 has 16 amino acids. With 2 bases clipped from V and 3 bases from J, the junction kept 4 bases outside the gene matches. CDR3 loop: CASSLLAGVNYNEQFF. The CDR3 bases are TGTGCCAGCAGCTTACTAGCGGGAGTCAACTACAATGAGCAGTTCTTC.

This clone appeared once. The rearrangement uses TRBV2 and TRBJ2-7; weak D call: TRBD2 (6 bases). The CDR3 has 16 amino acids. Germline CDR1 SNHLY, CDR2 FYNNEI. V lost 2 bases and J 0 bases, leaving 14 bases between the germline ends. DNA of the CDR3: TGTGCCAGCAGTGAATGGGAGGCAGGGACCTCCTACGAGCAGTACTTC. Protein: CASSEWEAGTSYEQYF.

The chain recombines TRBV7-6 with TRBJ1-4; D gene ambiguous. This CDR3 spans 13 amino acids. Between the trimmed V and J ends, which lost 6 bases and 4 bases, there was a span of 9 bases. Germline loops: CDR1 SGHVS, CDR2 FNYEAQ. CDR3 in amino acids: CASSVGLNEKLFF. CDR3 nucleotides: TGTGCCAGCAGTGTCGGGCTTAATGAAAAACTGTTTTTT.